The following is a T cell receptor (beta chain) sequence with its context. As yet, its antigen is unknown. Samples underwent the assay at deep level. The protocol was immunoSEQ multiplex PCR, while the TCRdb copy is restricted to in-frame clones and leaves out a portion. The sample yields roughly 1,500,000 clones, 98% seen once. The data were obtained in a study of shared clonotypes between healthy human individuals. Study-level results: Estimated richness was generally greater in naive than memory subsets.

A CD45RA+ naive subset and a CD45RA-negative memory subset were split from CD4+ cells. Germline V gene data show CDR1 as MGHDK and CDR2 as SYGVNS. Trimming removed 4 bases from V and 5 bases from J, with 11 bases in between. The CDR3 runs 14 residues. Material: naive CD4+ T cells sorted from blood. Noted subset: CD45RA+ positively selected. The sequence was obtained from a young man in good health. This chain connects TRBV25-1 to TRBJ2-2; D might be TRBD1 (7 bases). CDR3 nucleotides: TGTGCCAGCAGTGTGGCAGGGGGGACCGGGGAGCTGTTTTTT. Translated, it gives CASSVAGGTGELFF. Variable domain in full (rest from reference TRBV25-1 and TRBJ2-2): EADIYQTPRYLVIGTGKKITLECSQTMGHDKMYWYQQDPGMELHLIHYSYGVNSTEKGDLSSESTVSRIRTEHFPLTLESARPSHTSQYLCASSVAGGTGELFFGEGSRLTVL.